Reported below is one TCR beta chain. Its target is unknown. The data belong to a study of shared clonotypes between healthy human individuals. Whole-study findings and limits: The sharing of 4.5% to 5.5% of naive CD4 clonotypes was seen across a handful of donors.

TCRdb's table, derived via immunoSEQ multiplex PCR, lists solely in-frame clones and lacks some. The top ten clones hold about 0.41% of a sample with 2.3 million or so clones, 80% to 95% of them seen once. Losses at the gene ends were 0 bases for V and 2 bases for J; bases not matched to a gene: 5. Germline V gene data show CDR1 as MNHEY and CDR2 as SVGAGI. The CDR3 runs to 16 residues. This TCR derives from a man aged 18-30 years in good health. Some clones in this sample may be carry-over from other donors' samples. The sample was naive CD4+ T cells from PBMCs. Subset given: CD45RA+ positively selected. The genes are TRBV6-5 and TRBJ2-7, with TRBD2 matching 9 bases. The CDR3 sequence: CASSYSVLAGTYEQYF. The CDR3 nucleotides read TGTGCCAGCAGTTACTCGGTCCTAGCGGGAACCTACGAGCAGTACTTC.